The source of this TCR beta chain is a study of CD8+ T cells in alopecia areata. Study-wide background: Oral tofacitinib, 5 to 10 mg twice daily, was given in an open-label trial. The study's findings and limits: Elevated clonality characterized lesional scalp relative to normal scalp, particularly in alopecia totalis/universalis. The study found that many expanded lesional clones persisted in scalp and blood during tofacitinib.

Sequencing relied on a cDNA template that was reverse transcribed from extracted RNA. TCRdb's copy holds only in-frame clones and misses some; the assay was immunoSEQ multiplex PCR. The table has approximately 90,000 clones, around 70% seen once. Treatment: oral pan-JAK inhibitor, 5-10 mg twice daily. Notes on this clone: As yet, its antigen is unknown.

Sequencing used CD8+ T cells sorted from blood, obtained at approximately week 42, from a patient treated with tofacitinib. This clonotype was obtained from a human donor with alopecia areata.

Written as DNA, the CDR3 is TGCGCCAGCAGCCAAGATATAGGGCCAACTGAGGCCAAAAACATTCAGTACTTC. It specifies CASSQDIGPTEAKNIQYF. This chain links TRBV4-3 with TRBJ2-4, with unresolved D. The CDR3 totals 18 residues. Trimming shortened V by 0 bases and J by 1 base, and 16 bases separated the two germline ends. Germline CDR1 is LGHNA and CDR2 is YSLEER.